The 22 T cell receptor beta chains listed next were all sequenced from one sample in a study of CD8 T cells in Susac syndrome. Random hexamers were used to reverse transcribe 0.5 to 1 ug of RNA. TCRdb ran MiXCR on the immunoSEQ multiplex PCR reads and lists one entry per CDR3 protein. The sample lists 100,000 to 150,000 distinct CDR3 sequences; 85% to 95% were seen once. Sequencing was carried out using CD8+ T cells from PBMCs. The origin of the receptors is a human donor with multiple sclerosis.

This chain joins TRBV20-1 and TRBJ1-2, with 9 nucleotides matching TRBD1. This CDR3 is built from 14 residues. Trimming at V came to 3 bases and at J to 4 bases, leaving 6 bases not matched to a gene. Germline V gene lookup returns CDR1 DFQATT and CDR2 SNEGSKA (reference sequence). CDR3 sequence (DNA): TGCAGTGCTAGTGTGGGACAGGGAATCTATGGCTACACCTTC. Translating it yields CSASVGQGIYGYTF.

This clonotype was counted a single time. The chain joins TRBV27 to TRBJ1-5; D not certain. Looked up from germline, CDR1 is MNHEY and CDR2 is SMNVEV (reference sequence). The CDR3 length is 15 residues. V lost 6 bases and J 4 bases, leaving 16 bases between the germline ends. Here the CDR3 DNA reads TGTGCCAGCAGCCCGATTGACACTCCAAATCAGCCCCAGCATTTT. This gives the protein CASSPIDTPNQPQHF.

J is TRBJ2-1 and V is TRBV9, with 7 bases fitting TRBD1. The CDR3 consists of 13 residues. Germline V gene data show CDR1 as SGDLS and CDR2 as YYNGEE. The V gene end was trimmed by 3 bases and the J gene end by 4 bases; junction bases not matched to a gene: 1. CDR3 nucleotide sequence: TGTGCCAGCAGCGGGACAGGTTACAATGAGCAGTTCTTC. It specifies CASSGTGYNEQFF.

The chain couples TRBV4-1 to TRBJ2-1; D not resolved. The CDR3 sequence is 14 residues long. V was cut by 0 bases and J by 4 bases, with 7 bases left in between. From germline, CDR1 is MGHRA and CDR2 YSYEKL. CDR3 loop: CASSQEETYNEQFF. The CDR3 nucleotides are TGCGCCAGCAGCCAAGAGGAGACGTACAATGAGCAGTTCTTC.

This clonotype occurred a few times. V usage is TRBV7-8 and J usage is TRBJ2-7; D possibly matches TRBD1 or TRBD2 (6 bases each). Trimming stripped 5 bases from V and 1 base from J, with 15 bases between. CDR3 length equals 15 residues. The germline CDR1 and CDR2 sequences are SGHVS and FQNEAQ. The CDR3 spells CASSPRGERSYEQYF. CDR3 DNA: TGTGCCAGCAGCCCTAGGGGGGAGAGATCCTACGAGCAGTACTTC.

The chain carries TRBV5-1 and TRBJ1-2; 7 positions agree with TRBD1. The CDR3 runs 14 residues. Trimming took 1 base from V and 7 from J; bases not matched to a gene: 7. Germline V gene lookup returns CDR1 SGHRS and CDR2 YFSETQ. This CDR3 reads CASSLKGAVGGYTF. CDR3 nucleotide sequence: TGCGCCAGCAGCTTGAAGGGGGCAGTTGGTGGCTACACCTTC.

The genes are TRBV7-9 and TRBJ2-7; D perhaps matches TRBD1 (6 bases). The germline V gene encodes CDR1 SEHNR and CDR2 FQNEAQ (reference sequence). This CDR3 region has 14 residues. V lost 5 bases to trimming and J lost 1 base, with 12 bases between them. CDR3 in amino acids: CASSPNDRSYEQYF. CDR3 nucleotides: TGTGCCAGCAGCCCTAACGACAGGTCCTACGAGCAGTACTTC. The full variable domain, in which reference TRBV7-9 and TRBJ2-7 provide the parts outside the CDR3, is DTGVSQNPRHKITKRGQNVTFRCDPISEHNRLYWYRQTLGQGPEFLTYFQNEAQLEKSRLLSDRFSAERPKGSFSTLEIQRTEQGDSAMYLCASSPNDRSYEQYFGPGTRLTVT.

The CDR3: CAWSVGLGSGEQFF. The DNA of the CDR3 is TGTGCCTGGAGTGTAGGTTTGGGATCCGGTGAGCAGTTCTTC. The chain carries TRBV30 and TRBJ2-1; D ambiguous. Germline V gene sequence: CDR1 GTSNPN, CDR2 SVGIG (reference sequence). The CDR3 extends over 14 amino acids. Trimming shortened V by 0 bases and J by 9 bases, and 15 bases separated the two germline ends.

This clonotype has only one observation. The chain joins TRBV28 to TRBJ1-5; TRBD1 might be the D (5 bases). Germline loops: CDR1 MDHEN, CDR2 SYDVKM. Between the trimmed V and J ends, which lost 5 bases and 7 bases, there was a span of 18 bases. This CDR3 comprises 15 residues. CDR3 in DNA: TGTGCCAGCAGTCCCCGGGATGCGGGGGGACAGCCCCAGCATTTT. Translation: CASSPRDAGGQPQHF.

The chain recombines TRBV6-1 with TRBJ2-7, with D possibly being TRBD2 (6 bases). The V end lost 6 bases, the J end lost 4 bases, and 13 bases lay between the germline ends. Germline CDR1 MNHNS, CDR2 SASEGT. The CDR3 is 13 amino acids. Here the CDR3 reads CASSPGTAYEQYV. DNA for the CDR3: TGTGCCAGCAGCCCAGGGACTGCGTACGAGCAGTACGTC.

The genes are TRBV5-1 and TRBJ2-2; either TRBD1 or TRBD2 may supply D (5 bases each). The germline V and J ends were trimmed by 2 bases and 2 bases, with 10 bases remaining between them. Germline CDR1 reads SGHRS; CDR2 reads YFSETQ. The CDR3 has 15 amino acids. The CDR3 here is CASSLGTDNTGELFF. CDR3 sequence (DNA): TGCGCCAGCAGCTTAGGGACGGATAACACCGGGGAGCTGTTTTTT.

DNA of the CDR3: TGCGCCAGCAGCCAAGGGGAAGGGGAGGGTATGAATGAGCAGTTCTTC. Translation: CASSQGEGEGMNEQFF. The chain recombines TRBV4-1 with TRBJ2-1; 7 bases line up with TRBD2. Germline trimming cut 1 base from V and 7 bases from J; bases unmatched to any gene: 10. Germline loops: CDR1 MGHRA, CDR2 YSYEKL. This CDR3 has 16 amino acids.

This clonotype was detected only once. This chain connects TRBV6-1 to TRBJ2-5; 8 bases fit TRBD1. The V segment lost 4 bases and the J segment 2 bases; nucleotides outside the gene matches: 6. CDR1 MNHNS and CDR2 SASEGT come from the germline V gene. CDR3 length equals 15 residues. The CDR3 reads CASSGWTGTQETQYF. The DNA for the CDR3 is TGTGCCAGCAGTGGTTGGACAGGGACACAAGAGACCCAGTACTTC.

The chain couples TRBV7-9 to TRBJ1-1; no clear D gene. V lost 4 bases, J lost 1 base, and 13 bases lay in between. The CDR3 totals 15 residues. Germline V gives CDR1 SEHNR, CDR2 FQNEAQ (reference sequence). CDR3 nucleotides: TGTGCCAGCAGCTCCGGACGGGCCGAGAACACTGAAGCTTTCTTT. It codes for CASSSGRAENTEAFF.

DNA for the CDR3: TGTGCCAGCGGTAGGGGCAGGGGCAATCACGAGCAGTACTTC. Translation: CASGRGRGNHEQYF. V usage is TRBV7-9 and J usage is TRBJ2-7, with D perhaps TRBD1 (6 bases). Germline CDR1 and CDR2: SEHNR and FQNEAQ (reference sequence). The CDR3 spans 14 residues. V was clipped by 8 bases and J by 5 bases, with 19 bases between them.

This chain connects TRBV12-3 or TRBV12-4 to TRBJ2-7; D gene uncertain. CDR3 length: 13 residues. V gave up 1 base and J gave up 6 bases, with 10 bases separating them. CDR3 DNA sequence: TGTGCCAGCAGTTTAGGCCCCCTGGCCGAGCAGTACTTC. It translates to CASSLGPLAEQYF.

The V gene is TRBV18, the J gene TRBJ1-2, with D unresolved. V gave up 0 bases and J gave up 1 base, with 12 bases separating them. The CDR3 runs to 16 residues. Germline values: CDR1 KGHSH, CDR2 LQKENI. CDR3 protein: CASSPPWQAFNYGYTF. CDR3 nucleotides: TGTGCCAGCTCACCACCGTGGCAGGCATTTAACTATGGCTACACCTTC.

The rearrangement uses TRBV4-1 and TRBJ2-7; D may be TRBD1 or TRBD2 (6 bases each). Germline V gives CDR1 MGHRA, CDR2 YSYEKL. V was shortened by 3 bases and J by 0 bases, with 15 bases between the two germline ends. CDR3 length: 16 amino acids. CDR3 DNA sequence: TGCGCCAGCAGCCAGGGGGGCAGGGCGTCCTCCTACGAGCAGTACTTC. It encodes CASSQGGRASSYEQYF.

The gene calls are TRBV2 and TRBJ2-7, with a possible D match to TRBD1 (7 bases). Deletions cut 3 bases from V and 1 base from J, with 13 bases between. CDR1 and CDR2 from the germline V gene are SNHLY and FYNNEI. The CDR3 totals 15 residues. DNA for the CDR3: TGTGCCAGCAGTGAGTGGGCAGGGGGGTCCTACGAGCAGTACGTC. Its translation is CASSEWAGGSYEQYV.

J is TRBJ2-7 and V is TRBV9; D is unresolved. V was clipped by 3 bases and J by 0 bases, with 10 bases between them. The CDR3 length is 14 residues. Germline V gene lookup returns CDR1 SGDLS and CDR2 YYNGEE. The CDR3 loop is CASSGSGASYEQYF. The DNA for the CDR3 is TGTGCCAGCAGCGGGTCGGGCGCCTCCTACGAGCAGTACTTC. Full variable domain (missing parts from reference TRBV9 and TRBJ2-7): DSGVTQTPKHLITATGQRVTLRCSPRSGDLSVYWYQQSLDQGLQFLIQYYNGEERAKGNILERFSAQQFPDLHSELNLSSLELGDSALYFCASSGSGASYEQYFGPGTRLTVT.

The chain uses TRBV29-1 and TRBJ2-4; D is tentatively TRBD1 or TRBD2 (6 bases each). V was cut by 3 bases and J by 8 bases, with 14 bases left in between. The CDR3 has 13 residues. CDR1 is SQVTM, CDR2 ANQGSEA, per germline. CDR3 bases: TGCAGCGTTGAGGGGGGCCGTGGTGACATTCAGTACTTC. Translated: CSVEGGRGDIQYF.

V usage is TRBV6-6 and J usage is TRBJ2-1; D uncertain. The CDR3 is made up of 15 amino acids. V lost 5 bases and J 2 bases, leaving 13 bases between the germline ends. The germline CDR1 and CDR2 sequences are MNHNY and SVGAGI (reference sequence). The CDR3 spells CASSPTPIAYNEQFF. In nucleotides, the CDR3 is TGTGCCAGCAGTCCAACACCGATAGCCTACAATGAGCAGTTCTTC.